The source of this T cell receptor beta chain is a study of blood T cell repertoires in COVID-19 (TCRdb year 2020). Some background on the complete study: Collaborator samples came from the United States, Italy and Spain and covered acute and convalescent phases of COVID-19. Where available, HLA class I and class II types were taken from metadata supplied by the sample provider and were not determined by assay-based typing. The repertoires were made available in a free public database intended to serve as a resource for research on the immune response to SARS-CoV-2. Samples were obtained from the ongoing ImmuneRACE study (first 160 participants) and from 1,200 or so subjects provided by 6 global collaborators. The material from the prospective study consisted of cDNA or gDNA derived from T cells, B-cell-depleted T cells, or PBMCs. Nearly every sample came with metadata listing a de-identified subject ID, COVID-19 status, age in years and sex. The dataset comprised deeply sampled blood TCRbeta repertoires from subjects exposed to, actively infected with, or recovered from COVID-19.

A second Seattle source provided samples from volunteer blood donors who had recovered from COVID-19. Each collaborating institution followed its own protocols to collect whole blood in K2EDTA tubes. For TCRbeta analysis, collaborators shipped samples as frozen whole blood, isolated PBMCs, or DNA extracted from either of those sample types. There are 16 amino acids in the CDR3, from cysteine to phenylalanine inclusive. The CDR3 DNA has 48 bases and is translated from base 1. Clipping removes 2 bases from V and 5 bases from J, with 7 as the unmatched junction base count. The germline V gene provides CDR1 SGHDT and CDR2 YYEEEE. Concerning this clone itself: There is no known antigen for this receptor. The sample holds no much larger clone one base away, and base qualities are not on file.

TCRbeta CDR3 regions were amplified from genomic DNA using the immunoSEQ Assay, a bias-controlled multiplex PCR. Per the source publication's procedure: The number of nucleated cells in each sample was estimated from the amplification of reference gene primers within the assay. Sequence reads were collapsed and filtered to measure the absolute abundance of every unique TCRbeta CDR3 rearrangement. Productive Simpson clonality was computed per sample as the square root of Simpson's diversity index over productive rearrangements. The table was pulled from immuneACCESS by TCRdb, which kept in-frame rearrangements only. Such tables lose some clones; where checked, under half of the loss comes from unresolved V genes, and the rest has no known cause. V, J and clone size were drawn from that table, and D and trimming were deduced from the DNA. Present in this sample are hundreds of thousands of clones, roughly 87% of which were seen just once. Together, the top ten hold 2% to 2.5% of the sample.

General conclusions and limits of the study: The quantity of clinical and demographic metadata differed by source and by participant and was supplied without curation.

The sample comprised peripheral blood. Recombination connected TRBV5-6 to TRBJ2-5; 12 junctional bases match TRBD2. This receptor was obtained from a woman in her fifties or sixties who had recovered from COVID-19. CDR3 region: CASSFRTSGVGETQYF. The DNA sequence is given as TGTGCCAGCAGCTTCCGGACTAGCGGGGTTGGGGAGACCCAGTACTTC. The CDR3 plus the reference TRBV5-6 and TRBJ2-5 genes for the other parts give the full variable domain: DAGVTQSPTHLIKTRGQQVTLRCSPKSGHDTVSWYQQALGQGPQFIFQYYEEEERQRGNFPDRFSGHQFPNYSSELNVNALLLGDSALYLCASSFRTSGVGETQYFGPGTRLLVL.